This section outlines one TCR beta chain sequence together with its context. The sample comes from a study of control samples from healthy donors and cancer patients. Sequencing used immunoSEQ multiplex PCR; TCRdb keeps in-frame clones, though not all of them. The sample shows about 120,000 clones, 85% to 90% of them seen only once. In germline, CDR1 is SGHVS, CDR2 FQNEAQ. This CDR3 region has 13 residues. Trimming removed 2 bases from V and 1 base from J, with 5 bases in between. This TCR derives from a woman between 45 and 60 years old with colorectal cancer. Sequencing was performed on PBMCs. The chain is built from TRBV7-8 and TRBJ1-1, with D unresolved. Here the CDR3 reads CASSLTRNTEAFF. The CDR3 nucleotides are TGTGCCAGCAGCTTAACCCGGAACACTGAAGCTTTCTTT. Full variable domain (outside the CDR3, taken from reference TRBV7-8 and TRBJ1-1): GAGVSQSPRYKVAKRGQDVALRCDPISGHVSLFWYQQALGQGPEFLTYFQNEAQLDKSGLPSDRFFAERPEGSVSTLKIQRTQQEDSAVYLCASSLTRNTEAFFGQGTRLTVV.